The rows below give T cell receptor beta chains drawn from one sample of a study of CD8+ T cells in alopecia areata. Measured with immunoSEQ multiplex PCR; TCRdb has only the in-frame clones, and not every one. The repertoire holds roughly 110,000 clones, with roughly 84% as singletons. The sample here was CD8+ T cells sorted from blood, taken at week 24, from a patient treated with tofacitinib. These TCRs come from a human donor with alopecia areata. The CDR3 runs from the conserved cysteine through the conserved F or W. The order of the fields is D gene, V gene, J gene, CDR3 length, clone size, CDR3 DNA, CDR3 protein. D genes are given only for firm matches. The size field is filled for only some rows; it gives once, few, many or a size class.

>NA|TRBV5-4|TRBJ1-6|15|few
TGTGCCAGCAGCTTGGACCAAGAGAGAAATTCACCCCTCCACTTT
CASSLDQERNSPLHF
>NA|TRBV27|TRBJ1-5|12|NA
TGTGCCAGCGGAACAGGGAATCAGCCCCAGCATTTT
CASGTGNQPQHF
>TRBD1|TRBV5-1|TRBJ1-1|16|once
TGCGCCAGCAGCTTGGATGCCCAGGGGGCTGGCACTGAAGCTTTCTTT
CASSLDAQGAGTEAFF
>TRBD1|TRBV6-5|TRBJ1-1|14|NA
TGTGCCAGCATCCCACAGGGGGAGAACACTGAAGCTTTCTTT
CASIPQGENTEAFF
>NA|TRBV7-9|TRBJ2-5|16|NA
TGTGCCAGCAGCTGGTCGGGGAGCGTAGGGGGAGAGACCCAGTACTTC
CASSWSGSVGGETQYF
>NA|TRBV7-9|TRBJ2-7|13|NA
TGTGCCAGCAGCCCGGACAGCTCCTACGAGCAGTACTTC
CASSPDSSYEQYF
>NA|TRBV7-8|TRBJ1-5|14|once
TGTGCCAGCAGCGCAGCGGATCGCAATCAGCCCCAGCATTTT
CASSAADRNQPQHF
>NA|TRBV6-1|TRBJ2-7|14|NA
TGTGCCAGCAGTGAAGGGCAGGGCCTCTACGAGCAGTACTTC
CASSEGQGLYEQYF
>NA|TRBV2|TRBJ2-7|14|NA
TGTGCTAGCAAGCTCGGAACCGAGGGCCACGAGCAGTACTTC
CASKLGTEGHEQYF
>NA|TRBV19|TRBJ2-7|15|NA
TGTGCCAGTAGCGGAGGGGGAGGGTTCGGCTACGAGCAGTACTTC
CASSGGGGFGYEQYF
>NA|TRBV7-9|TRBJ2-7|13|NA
TGTGCCAGCGGACGGGACGGAGCCTACGAGCAGTACTTC
CASGRDGAYEQYF
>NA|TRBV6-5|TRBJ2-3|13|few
TGTGCCAGCAGTTACTCGTATTGGGATACGCAGTATTTT
CASSYSYWDTQYF
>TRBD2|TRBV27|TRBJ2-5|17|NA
TGTGCCAGCAGTCCTGTTAGCGGGTTTAGGTTACAAGAGACCCAGTACTTC
CASSPVSGFRLQETQYF
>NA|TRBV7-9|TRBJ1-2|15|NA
TGTGCCAGCAGCTCGGGACACTTGTTGGTCTATGGCTACACCTTC
CASSSGHLLVYGYTF
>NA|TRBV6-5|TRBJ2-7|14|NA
TGTGCCAGCAGTTATGAGGCCGGTGGCTACGAGCAGTACTTC
CASSYEAGGYEQYF
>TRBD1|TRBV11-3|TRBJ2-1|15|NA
TGTGCCAGCAGCTCGACAGGGGATAGGGTCAATGAGCAGTTCTTC
CASSSTGDRVNEQFF
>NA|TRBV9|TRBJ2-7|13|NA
TGTGCCAGCAGCCCTTCCGGGGAATACGAGCAGTACTTC
CASSPSGEYEQYF
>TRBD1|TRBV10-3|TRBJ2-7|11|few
TGTGCCATCGGGACAGACTACGAGCAGTACTTC
CAIGTDYEQYF
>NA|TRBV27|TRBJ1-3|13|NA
TGTGCCAGCAGTCCATATAAAGGAAACACCATATATTTT
CASSPYKGNTIYF
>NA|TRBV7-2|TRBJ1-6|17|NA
TGTGCCAGCAGCTTAGATCAGGGAGTCTCCTATAATTCACCCCTCCACTTT
CASSLDQGVSYNSPLHF
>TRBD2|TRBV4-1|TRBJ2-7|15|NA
TGCGCCAGCAGCCAAAGGCGGGGGGGAACCTACGAGCAGTACTTC
CASSQRRGGTYEQYF
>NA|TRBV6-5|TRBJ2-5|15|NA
TGTGCCAGCAGTTACTCAGGAGGGTTGAGAGAGACCCAGTACTTC
CASSYSGGLRETQYF
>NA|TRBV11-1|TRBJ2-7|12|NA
TGTGCCAGCAGTCCAAACCTCTACGAGCAGTACTTC
CASSPNLYEQYF
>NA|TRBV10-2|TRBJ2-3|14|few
TGCGCCAGCAGTGAAAGCGTGGTCACAGATACGCAGTATTTT
CASSESVVTDTQYF
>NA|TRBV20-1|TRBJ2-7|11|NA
TGCAGTGCTAGGCAACCCTACGAGCAGTACTTC
CSARQPYEQYF
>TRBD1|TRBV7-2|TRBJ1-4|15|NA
TGTGCCAGCAGCCCCCTGACAGGGGGCCGGGAAAAACTGTTTTTT
CASSPLTGGREKLFF
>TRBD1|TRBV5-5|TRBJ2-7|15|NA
TGTGCCAGCAGCTTGCTAGGGGACAGGGGCATAGAGCAGTACTTC
CASSLLGDRGIEQYF
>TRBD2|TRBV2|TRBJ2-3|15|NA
TGTGCCAGCAGCGTAGCGGGGGTGAGCACAGATACGCAGTATTTT
CASSVAGVSTDTQYF
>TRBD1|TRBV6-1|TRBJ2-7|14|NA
TGTGCCAGCGGACGACAGGGGGCTCAGTACGAGCAGTACTTC
CASGRQGAQYEQYF
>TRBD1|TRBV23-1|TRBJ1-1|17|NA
TGCGCCAGCAGTCAATCGAAGGGTGGACAGGAGAACACTGAAGCTTTCTTT
CASSQSKGGQENTEAFF
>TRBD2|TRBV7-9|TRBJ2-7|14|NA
TGTGCCAGCAGCTACGGGGGGGCTGCCTACGAGCAGTACTTC
CASSYGGAAYEQYF
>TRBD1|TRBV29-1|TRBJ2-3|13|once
TGCAGCGGGACAGGGGGCATGACAGATACGCAGTATTTT
CSGTGGMTDTQYF
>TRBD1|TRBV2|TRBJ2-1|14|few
TGTGCCAGCAGCCGGGACAGGGAGACTCATGAGCAGTTCTTC
CASSRDRETHEQFF
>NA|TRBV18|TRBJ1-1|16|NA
TGTGCCAGCTCACCACCCCTCGAAGGGCAGAACACTGAAGCTTTCTTT
CASSPPLEGQNTEAFF
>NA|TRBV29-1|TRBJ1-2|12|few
TGCAGTATTTCGGCCGCGGAGTATGGCTACACCTTC
CSISAAEYGYTF
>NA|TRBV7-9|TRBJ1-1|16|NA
TGTGCCAGCAGCTTAAACGGGGGACTAAACCCCACTGAAGCTTTCTTT
CASSLNGGLNPTEAFF
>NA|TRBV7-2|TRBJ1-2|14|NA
TGTGCCAGCAGCTTAGTTCTGGGGAACTATGGCTACACCTTC
CASSLVLGNYGYTF
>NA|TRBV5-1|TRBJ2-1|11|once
TGCGCCAGCAGCTTTGGCAATGAGCAGTTCTTC
CASSFGNEQFF
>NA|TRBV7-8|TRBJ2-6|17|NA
TGTGCCAGCAGCCTAACCCCGGGGGGCATCGGGGCCAACGTCCTGACTTTC
CASSLTPGGIGANVLTF
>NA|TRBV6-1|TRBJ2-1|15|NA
TGTGCCACCATTCGACAGGCCCTCTCCTACAATGAGCAGTTCTTC
CATIRQALSYNEQFF
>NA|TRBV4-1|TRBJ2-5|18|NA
TGCGCCAGCAGCCAAGATTTGGTTTCAGATTCAAGTGGAGAGACCCAGTACTTC
CASSQDLVSDSSGETQYF
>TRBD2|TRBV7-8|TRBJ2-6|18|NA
TGTGCCAGCAGCCCCGGGGGGACGTGGGGAACTGGGGCCAACGTCCTGACTTTC
CASSPGGTWGTGANVLTF
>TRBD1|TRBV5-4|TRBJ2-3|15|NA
TGTGCCAGCAGTCCGCCCGGGACAGGGTTAGATACGCAGTATTTT
CASSPPGTGLDTQYF
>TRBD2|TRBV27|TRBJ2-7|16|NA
TGTGCCAGCAGTTCCTTTAGCGGGGGGAGCTCCTACGAGCAGTACTTC
CASSSFSGGSSYEQYF